This TCR beta chain was observed in a study of blood T cell repertoires in COVID-19. Study-level background: Material from acute and convalescent COVID-19 was sourced from the United States, Italy and Spain. In each case, the material was cDNA or gDNA derived from T cells, B-cell-depleted T cells, or PBMCs.

In the authors' methods: Estimated nucleated cell counts came from reference gene primer amplification. Here immunoSEQ multiplex PCR was the method, and the copy in TCRdb shows in-frame clones only, minus some. From that table come the V and J calls and clone size; the DNA was used to work out D and trimming. The table shows about 100,000 clones, with around 90% occurring only once. V shed 4 bases, J shed 4 bases, and the junction held 8 bases outside the gene matches. Looked up from germline, CDR1 is MDHEN and CDR2 is SYDVKM. This CDR3 spans 16 amino acids. The V call is TRBV28, the J call TRBJ2-3; 10 bases line up with TRBD2. Sample: peripheral blood. This receptor was identified in a human donor in a cohort sampled during active COVID-19. The CDR3 protein is CASSSWASGSADTQYF. As DNA, the CDR3 is TGTGCCAGCAGTTCCTGGGCTAGCGGGAGTGCAGATACGCAGTATTTT.